Listed below are T cell receptor beta chains from one sample, sequenced in a study of regulatory T cells in long-lasting Graves disease. TCRdb independently ran MiXCR on the multiplex PCR reads; one entry per CDR3 protein. The profile covers approximately 230,000 distinct CDR3 sequences, with about 17% appearing a single time and approximately 20% taken by the ten largest. The specimen was peripheral blood mononuclear cells (PBMCs), collected at new diagnosis, from a patient treated with antithyroid drugs. These receptors all stem from a female donor with Graves disease. Each CDR3 is given with its conserved first and last residue. The D gene is left open where the match is weak. For some rows the clone size is stated as once, few or many, or as a class when expanded; others skip it.

TRBJ2-7,many,TRBV20-1,.,CSAFSEGGGESYEQYF,TGCAGTGCATTCTCAGAGGGAGGCGGGGAATCCTACGAGCAGTACTTC
TRBJ2-7,once,TRBV20-1,.,CSARDGRGLNEQYF,TGCAGTGCTAGAGATGGGAGGGGGCTGAACGAGCAGTACTTC
TRBJ1-2,many,TRBV20-1,TRBD1,CSARANRGLGYTF,TGCAGTGCTAGAGCCAATAGGGGGCTTGGCTACACCTTC
TRBJ2-3,many,TRBV28,TRBD2,CASRQLALSGQGTQYF,TGTGCCAGCAGACAACTAGCGCTCAGCGGGCAGGGTACGCAGTATTTT
TRBJ2-3,many,TRBV10-3,.,CAISDLGTRDTQYF,TGTGCCATCAGTGACCTGGGGACTCGAGATACGCAGTATTTT
TRBJ1-6,many,TRBV25-1,.,CASSDKYNSPLHF,TGTGCCAGCAGTGACAAATATAATTCACCCCTCCACTTT
TRBJ2-7,many,TRBV19,TRBD1,CASSTTGTPAGQYF,TGTGCCAGTAGTACGACAGGGACGCCGGCTGGGCAGTACTTC
TRBJ2-3,few,TRBV5-1,TRBD2,CASSAQTSGRGKDTQYF,TGCGCCAGCAGCGCGCAGACTAGCGGGAGAGGAAAAGATACGCAGTATTTT
TRBJ2-5,few,TRBV15,TRBD1,CATSGDREYQETQYF,TGTGCCACCAGCGGGGACAGGGAGTACCAAGAGACCCAGTACTTC
TRBJ1-2,many,TRBV5-4,TRBD1,CASSSDRGNYGYTF,TGTGCCAGCAGCTCGGACAGGGGGAACTATGGCTACACCTTC
TRBJ1-5,many,TRBV24-1,.,CATSSGRNNQPQHF,TGTGCCACCAGTTCCGGACGGAACAATCAGCCCCAGCATTTT
TRBJ2-2,few,TRBV20-1,TRBD2,CSAPSSGRGTGELFF,TGCAGTGCTCCATCTAGCGGGAGAGGGACCGGGGAGCTGTTTTTT
TRBJ1-5,many,TRBV29-1,.,CSVGGDSSNQPQHF,TGCAGCGTTGGAGGAGACAGTTCTAATCAGCCCCAGCATTTT
TRBJ1-1,many,TRBV20-1,.,CSARTRNTEAFF,TGCAGTGCTAGAACAAGGAACACTGAAGCTTTCTTT
TRBJ2-4,many,TRBV4-3,.,CASSVSEDGNIQYF,TGCGCCAGCAGCGTATCTGAGGATGGAAACATTCAGTACTTC
TRBJ2-5,many,TRBV27,.,CASTHRTGGAGGGQETQYF,TGTGCCAGCACGCACCGGACAGGGGGAGCGGGAGGAGGGCAAGAGACCCAGTACTTC
TRBJ1-6,many,TRBV27,TRBD1,CASSLSLPGTGGSPLHF,TGTGCCAGCAGTTTATCCCTCCCCGGGACAGGGGGATCACCCCTCCACTTT
TRBJ1-1,many,TRBV19,.,CASSISGDTEAFF,TGTGCCAGTAGTATCTCTGGGGACACTGAAGCTTTCTTT
TRBJ2-1,many,TRBV12-3/TRBV12-4,.,CASSPTGGENYNEQFF,TGTGCCAGCAGCCCGACCGGCGGAGAGAACTACAATGAGCAGTTCTTC
TRBJ1-5,.,TRBV3-1,.,CASSEGTQSNQPQHF,TGTGCCAGCAGCGAGGGTACACAAAGCAATCAGCCCCAGCATTTT
TRBJ2-7,many,TRBV12-3/TRBV12-4,.,CASRGHSSYEQYF,TGTGCCAGCAGGGGACACTCCTCCTACGAGCAGTACTTC
TRBJ1-2,many,TRBV7-9,.,CASSLDLGGDGYTF,TGTGCCAGCAGCTTAGACTTAGGAGGTGATGGCTACACCTTC
TRBJ1-2,many,TRBV12-3/TRBV12-4,.,CASSPRPPRGYTF,TGTGCCAGCAGTCCAAGACCCCCTCGCGGCTACACCTTC
TRBJ2-1,many,TRBV12-3/TRBV12-4,TRBD2,CASSFPGLALYNEQFF,TGTGCCAGCAGTTTCCCGGGACTAGCGCTATACAATGAGCAGTTCTTC
TRBJ2-7,.,TRBV28,TRBD1,CASSFRGTGGLEQYF,TGTGCCAGCAGTTTTCGGGGGACAGGGGGCTTGGAGCAGTACTTC
TRBJ2-7,many,TRBV15,TRBD1,CATSRGTGLSYEQYF,TGTGCCACCAGCAGAGGGACAGGCCTTTCCTACGAGCAGTACTTC
TRBJ1-5,many,TRBV12-3/TRBV12-4,.,CASRRGGRGRPQHF,TGTGCCAGCAGGCGCGGGGGCCGAGGGCGGCCCCAGCATTTT
TRBJ2-1,few,TRBV19,TRBD2,CASSMAGGGVYEQFF,TGTGCCAGTAGTATGGCGGGGGGGGGTGTCTATGAGCAGTTCTTC
TRBJ2-6,once,TRBV4-3,.,CASSQDIPGLSSGANVLTF,TGCGCCAGCAGCCAAGATATACCGGGATTAAGCTCTGGGGCCAACGTCCTGACTTTC
TRBJ1-1,.,TRBV6-1,.,CASGRAEAFF,TGTGCCAGCGGCCGGGCTGAAGCTTTCTTT
TRBJ2-1,.,TRBV28,TRBD2,CASSRPGGRAGGYNEQFF,TGTGCCAGCAGTCGCCCCGGGGGGAGGGCGGGAGGCTACAATGAGCAGTTCTTC
TRBJ1-4,many,TRBV6-1,.,CASSTGTPGYGKLFF,TGTGCCAGCAGTACCGGGACGCCGGGCTATGGGAAACTGTTTTTT
TRBJ1-5,.,TRBV27,.,CASSFDGTGQPQHF,TGTGCCAGCAGTTTCGACGGGACGGGACAGCCCCAGCATTTT
TRBJ2-3,many,TRBV18,.,CASSPPSGYTDTQYF,TGTGCCAGCTCACCACCCAGCGGATACACAGATACGCAGTATTTT
TRBJ2-1,many,TRBV7-9,.,CASSLAGDDSQFF,TGTGCCAGCAGCTTAGCCGGTGATGACTCCCAGTTCTTC
TRBJ2-5,many,TRBV28,TRBD1,CASSFPPGQVQETQYF,TGTGCCAGCAGTTTTCCTCCGGGACAGGTTCAAGAGACCCAGTACTTC
TRBJ2-7,many,TRBV20-1,.,CSASFADYEQYF,TGCAGTGCTAGTTTTGCGGACTACGAGCAGTACTTC
TRBJ2-5,few,TRBV20-1,.,CSARETSQGWETQYF,TGCAGTGCTAGAGAGACCTCCCAGGGGTGGGAGACCCAGTACTTC
TRBJ1-4,many,TRBV6-1,.,CASSPTRTNEKLFF,TGTGCCAGCAGTCCGACAAGAACTAATGAAAAACTGTTTTTT
TRBJ2-1,many,TRBV19,TRBD1,CASSIVGTVYNEQFF,TGTGCCAGTAGTATAGTTGGGACAGTCTACAATGAGCAGTTCTTC
TRBJ2-7,.,TRBV6-5,TRBD2,CASSYLGASGQYF,TGTGCCAGCAGTTACCTAGGGGCTAGCGGTCAGTACTTC
TRBJ2-5,many,TRBV15,.,CATSREDTKETQYF,TGTGCCACCAGCAGAGAGGACACGAAAGAGACCCAGTACTTC
TRBJ2-7,many,TRBV7-2,TRBD1,CASSPQSRGPGNEQYF,TGTGCCAGCAGCCCCCAATCAAGGGGGCCAGGTAACGAGCAGTACTTC
TRBJ2-7,.,TRBV7-2,TRBD1,CASSSPTVPATGGNEQYF,TGTGCCAGCAGCTCCCCTACGGTGCCCGCGACAGGGGGTAACGAGCAGTACTTC
TRBJ2-3,few,TRBV7-9,.,CASSSNSGAPGADTQYF,TGTGCCAGCAGCAGTAATTCTGGGGCCCCCGGGGCAGATACGCAGTATTTT
TRBJ1-1,many,TRBV10-3,TRBD1,CAISERTGGTEAFF,TGTGCCATCAGTGAAAGGACAGGGGGCACTGAAGCTTTCTTT
TRBJ2-3,many,TRBV20-1,TRBD2,CSASVAGAGTDTQYF,TGCAGTGCTAGTGTAGCGGGAGCGGGCACAGATACGCAGTATTTT
TRBJ2-3,few,TRBV9,.,CASSVSVWGNTDTQYF,TGTGCCAGCAGCGTCTCTGTATGGGGAAACACAGATACGCAGTATTTT
TRBJ2-3,many,TRBV6-2/TRBV6-3,.,CASSYGGRRTTDTQYF,TGTGCCAGCAGTTACGGGGGCAGGAGGACCACAGATACGCAGTATTTT
TRBJ2-5,many,TRBV24-1,TRBD1,CATSDPGTGGTETQYF,TGTGCCACCAGTGACCCCGGGACAGGGGGTACAGAGACCCAGTACTTC
TRBJ2-3,many,TRBV29-1,.,CSVEDTQYF,TGCAGCGTAGAAGATACGCAGTATTTT
TRBJ1-1,.,TRBV28,TRBD1,CASSTGTVNTEAFF,TGTGCCAGCAGTACCGGGACAGTGAACACTGAAGCTTTCTTT
TRBJ2-1,few,TRBV7-8,TRBD2,CASSARLAGDNNEQFF,TGTGCCAGCAGCGCAAGACTAGCGGGAGATAACAATGAGCAGTTCTTC
TRBJ2-4,few,TRBV4-1,.,CASSQGGGLSLGNIQYF,TGCGCCAGCAGCCAAGGGGGGGGGCTGTCCTTGGGAAACATTCAGTACTTC
TRBJ1-2,many,TRBV28,.,CASSPGGGSNYGYTF,TGTGCCAGCAGCCCCGGGGGGGGCTCTAACTATGGCTACACCTTC
TRBJ1-5,.,TRBV20-1,.,CSAYQGKLEPQHF,TGCAGTGCTTATCAGGGGAAATTGGAGCCCCAGCATTTT